This T cell receptor beta chain was sequenced during a study of blood T cell repertoires in COVID-19. Study in general: Samples representing acute and convalescent COVID-19 were sourced from the United States, Italy and Spain. From T cells, B-cell-depleted T cells, or PBMCs came the material, which was cDNA or gDNA.

As processed by the authors: Quantification of nucleated cells was approximated via reference gene primer amplification. Sequencing used immunoSEQ multiplex PCR; TCRdb keeps in-frame clones, though not all of them. That table furnishes V, J and clone size, whereas the DNA furnished D and trimming. The table includes around 250,000 clones, approximately 84% detected once. The specimen sequenced was peripheral blood. The clonotype comes from a woman of 80 years or more with acute or convalescent COVID-19.

The CDR3 is CASSYTTGVDSPLHF. CDR3 coding DNA: TGTGCCAGCAGTTACACGACAGGGGTGGATTCACCCCTCCACTTT. J is TRBJ1-6 and V is TRBV6-5; TRBD1 agrees at 8 bases. Germline loops: CDR1 MNHEY, CDR2 SVGAGI. Losses at the gene ends were 2 bases for V and 8 bases for J; bases not matched to a gene: 5. The CDR3 sequence is 15 residues long.